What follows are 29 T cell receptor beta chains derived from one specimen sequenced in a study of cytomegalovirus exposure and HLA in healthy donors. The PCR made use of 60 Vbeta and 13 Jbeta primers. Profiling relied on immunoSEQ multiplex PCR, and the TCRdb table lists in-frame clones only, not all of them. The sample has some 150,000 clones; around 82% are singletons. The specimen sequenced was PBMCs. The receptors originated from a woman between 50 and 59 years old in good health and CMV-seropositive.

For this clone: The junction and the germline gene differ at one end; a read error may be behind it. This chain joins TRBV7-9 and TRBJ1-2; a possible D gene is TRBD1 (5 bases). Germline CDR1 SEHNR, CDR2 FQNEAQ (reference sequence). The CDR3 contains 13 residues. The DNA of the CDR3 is TGTTCCAGCAGTTACCGGGACTTGAGGGGCTACACCTTC. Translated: CSSSYRDLRGYTF.

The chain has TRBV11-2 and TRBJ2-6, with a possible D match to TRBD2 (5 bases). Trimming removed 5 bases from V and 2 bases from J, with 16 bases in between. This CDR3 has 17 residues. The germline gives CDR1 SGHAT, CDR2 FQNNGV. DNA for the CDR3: TGTGCCAGCAGCGGACTTTCTAGCCCTACTGGGGCCAACGTCCTGACTTTC. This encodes CASSGLSSPTGANVLTF.

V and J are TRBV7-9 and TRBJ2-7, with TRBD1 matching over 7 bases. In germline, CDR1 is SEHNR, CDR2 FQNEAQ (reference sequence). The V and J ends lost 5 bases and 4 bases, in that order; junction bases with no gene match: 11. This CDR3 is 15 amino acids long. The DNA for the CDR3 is TGTGCCAGCAGCGGCCGACAGGGTCTAATGTACGAGCAGTACTTC. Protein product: CASSGRQGLMYEQYF.

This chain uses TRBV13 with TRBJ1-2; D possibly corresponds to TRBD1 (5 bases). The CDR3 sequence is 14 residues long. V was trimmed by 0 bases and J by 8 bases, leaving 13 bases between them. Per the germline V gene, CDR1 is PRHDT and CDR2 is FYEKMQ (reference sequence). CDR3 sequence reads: CASSLGTARRGYTF. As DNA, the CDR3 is TGTGCCAGCAGCTTAGGGACAGCCCGGAGAGGCTACACCTTC.

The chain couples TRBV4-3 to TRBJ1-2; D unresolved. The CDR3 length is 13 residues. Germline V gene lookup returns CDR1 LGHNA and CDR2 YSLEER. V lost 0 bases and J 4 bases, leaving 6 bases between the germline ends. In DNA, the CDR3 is TGCGCCAGCAGCCAAGAGAACAGCTATGGCTACACCTTC. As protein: CASSQENSYGYTF.

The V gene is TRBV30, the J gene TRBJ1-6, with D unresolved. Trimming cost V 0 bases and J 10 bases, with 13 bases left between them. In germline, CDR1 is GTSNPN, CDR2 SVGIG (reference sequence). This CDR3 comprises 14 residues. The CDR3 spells CAWSVPPGNSPLHF. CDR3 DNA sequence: TGTGCCTGGAGTGTACCCCCGGGGAACTCACCCCTCCACTTT.

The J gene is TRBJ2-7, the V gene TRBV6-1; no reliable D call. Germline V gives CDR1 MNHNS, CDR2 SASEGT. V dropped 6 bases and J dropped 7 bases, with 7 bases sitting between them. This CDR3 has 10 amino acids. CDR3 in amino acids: CASRFREQYF. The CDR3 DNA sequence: TGTGCCAGCAGGTTCAGGGAGCAGTACTTC.

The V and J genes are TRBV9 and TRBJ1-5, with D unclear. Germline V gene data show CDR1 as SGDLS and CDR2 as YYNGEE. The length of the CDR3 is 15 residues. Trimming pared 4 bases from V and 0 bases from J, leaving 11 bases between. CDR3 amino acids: CASSSLGDSNQPQHF. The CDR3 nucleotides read TGTGCCAGCAGCTCCCTGGGAGATAGCAATCAGCCCCAGCATTTT.

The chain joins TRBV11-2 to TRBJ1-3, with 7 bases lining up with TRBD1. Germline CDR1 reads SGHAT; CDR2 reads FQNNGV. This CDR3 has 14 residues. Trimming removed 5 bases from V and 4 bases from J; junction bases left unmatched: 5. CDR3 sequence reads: CASSTGVVGNTIYF. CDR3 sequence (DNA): TGTGCCAGCAGCACAGGGGTGGTAGGAAACACCATATATTTT. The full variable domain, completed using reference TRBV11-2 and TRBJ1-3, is EAGVAQSPRYKIIEKRQSVAFWCNPISGHATLYWYQQILGQGPKLLIQFQNNGVVDDSQLPKDRFSAERLKGVDSTLKIQPAKLEDSAVYLCASSTGVVGNTIYFGEGSWLTVV.

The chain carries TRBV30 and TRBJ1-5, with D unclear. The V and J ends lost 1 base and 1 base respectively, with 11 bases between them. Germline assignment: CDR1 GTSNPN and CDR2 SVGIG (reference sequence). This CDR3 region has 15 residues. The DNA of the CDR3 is TGTGCCTGGAGTGAATGGTCCAGGAGCAATCAGCCCCAGCATTTT. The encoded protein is CAWSEWSRSNQPQHF.

The CDR3 sequence is CASSWTGGNTGELFF. In nucleotides, the CDR3 is TGTGCCAGCAGCTGGACAGGGGGGAACACCGGGGAGCTGTTTTTT. The chain uses TRBV6-5 and TRBJ2-2, with TRBD1 matching over 10 bases. Germline CDR1 reads MNHEY; CDR2 reads SVGAGI. With 6 bases clipped from V and 1 base from J, the junction kept 2 bases outside the gene matches. The length of the CDR3 is 15 residues.

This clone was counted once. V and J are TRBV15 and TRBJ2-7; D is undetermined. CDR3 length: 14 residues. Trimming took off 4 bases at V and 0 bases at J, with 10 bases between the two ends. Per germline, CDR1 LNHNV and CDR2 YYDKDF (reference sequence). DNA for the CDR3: TGTGCCACCAGCAATTTGACTGTCTCCTACGAGCAGTACTTC. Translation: CATSNLTVSYEQYF.

The CDR3 protein is CASSPTGYGYTF. The CDR3 DNA follows: TGTGCCAGCAGTCCGACAGGCTATGGCTACACCTTC. The chain is built from TRBV6-5 and TRBJ1-2, with a possible D match to TRBD1 (6 bases). This CDR3 spans 12 amino acids. Germline V lookup: CDR1 MNHEY, CDR2 SVGAGI. Trimming left V 5 bases short and J 4 bases short, with 8 bases between.

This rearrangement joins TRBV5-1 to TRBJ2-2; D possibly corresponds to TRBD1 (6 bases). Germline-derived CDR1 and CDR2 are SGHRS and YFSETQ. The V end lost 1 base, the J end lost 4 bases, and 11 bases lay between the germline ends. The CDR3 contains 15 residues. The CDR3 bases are TGCGCCAGCAGCTTGACACAGGGATCCACCGGGGAGCTGTTTTTT. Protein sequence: CASSLTQGSTGELFF.

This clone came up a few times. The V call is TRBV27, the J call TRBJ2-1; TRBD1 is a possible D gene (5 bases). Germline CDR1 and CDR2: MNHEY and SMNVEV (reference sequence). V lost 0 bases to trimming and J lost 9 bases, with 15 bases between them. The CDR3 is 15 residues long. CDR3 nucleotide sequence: TGTGCCAGCAGTTTATCGAGGCAGGGAACTACTGAGCAGTTCTTC. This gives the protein CASSLSRQGTTEQFF.

CDR3 loop: CASSFMGEYNEQFF. Here the CDR3 DNA reads TGTGCCAGCAGTTTTATGGGCGAATACAATGAGCAGTTCTTC. The rearrangement uses TRBV27 and TRBJ2-1; no clear D gene. Trimming pared 3 bases from V and 4 bases from J, leaving 10 bases between. Germline assignment: CDR1 MNHEY and CDR2 SMNVEV (reference sequence). The CDR3 is made up of 14 amino acids.

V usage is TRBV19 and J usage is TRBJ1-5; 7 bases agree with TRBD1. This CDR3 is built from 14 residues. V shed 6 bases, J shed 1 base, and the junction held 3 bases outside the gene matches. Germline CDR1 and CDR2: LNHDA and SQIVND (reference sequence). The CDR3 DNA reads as TGTGCCAGTAGATTACAGGGGAGCAATCAGCCCCAGCATTTT. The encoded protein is CASRLQGSNQPQHF.

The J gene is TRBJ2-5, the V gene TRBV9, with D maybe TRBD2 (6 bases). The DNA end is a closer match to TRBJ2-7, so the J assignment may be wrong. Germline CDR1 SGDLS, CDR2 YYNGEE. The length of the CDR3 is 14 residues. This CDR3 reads CASSPSGAFYEQYF. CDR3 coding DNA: TGTGCCAGCAGCCCTTCGGGAGCCTTCTACGAGCAGTACTTC.

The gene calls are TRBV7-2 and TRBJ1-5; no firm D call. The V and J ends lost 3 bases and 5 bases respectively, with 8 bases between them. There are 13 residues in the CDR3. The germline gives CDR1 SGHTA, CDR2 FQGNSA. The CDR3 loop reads CASSLAVHQPQHF. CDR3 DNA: TGTGCCAGCAGCTTGGCAGTTCATCAGCCCCAGCATTTT.

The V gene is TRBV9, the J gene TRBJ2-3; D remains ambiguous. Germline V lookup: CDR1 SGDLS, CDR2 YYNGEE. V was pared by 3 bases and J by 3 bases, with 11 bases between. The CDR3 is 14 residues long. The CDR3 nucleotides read TGTGCCAGCAGCGCGCTTGGCAGAACAGATACGCAGTATTTT. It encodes CASSALGRTDTQYF. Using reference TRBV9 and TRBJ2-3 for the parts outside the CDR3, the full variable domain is DSGVTQTPKHLITATGQRVTLRCSPRSGDLSVYWYQQSLDQGLQFLIQYYNGEERAKGNILERFSAQQFPDLHSELNLSSLELGDSALYFCASSALGRTDTQYFGPGTRLTVL.

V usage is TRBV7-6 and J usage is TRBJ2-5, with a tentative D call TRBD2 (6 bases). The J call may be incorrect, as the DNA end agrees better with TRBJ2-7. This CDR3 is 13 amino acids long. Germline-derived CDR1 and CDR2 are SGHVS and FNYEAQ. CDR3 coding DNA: TGTGCCAGCAGCCCCGCGGGAATCCACGAGCAGTACTTC. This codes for CASSPAGIHEQYF.

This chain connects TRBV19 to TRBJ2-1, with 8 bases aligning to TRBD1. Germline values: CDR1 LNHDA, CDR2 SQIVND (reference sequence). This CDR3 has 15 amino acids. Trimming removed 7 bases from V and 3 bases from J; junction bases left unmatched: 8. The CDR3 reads CASTPGDRFYNEQFF. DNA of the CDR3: TGTGCCAGTACCCCAGGGGACAGGTTCTACAATGAGCAGTTCTTC.

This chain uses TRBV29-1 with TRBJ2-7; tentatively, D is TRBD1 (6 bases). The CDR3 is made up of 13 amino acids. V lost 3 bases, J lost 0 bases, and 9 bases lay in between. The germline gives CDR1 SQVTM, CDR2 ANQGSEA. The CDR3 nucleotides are TGCAGCGTTGATACAGGGACCTCCTACGAGCAGTACTTC. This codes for CSVDTGTSYEQYF.

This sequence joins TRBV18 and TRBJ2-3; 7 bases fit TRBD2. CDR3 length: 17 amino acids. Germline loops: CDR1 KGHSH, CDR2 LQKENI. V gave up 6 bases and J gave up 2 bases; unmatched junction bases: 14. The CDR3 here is CASSTSSSGATTDTQYF. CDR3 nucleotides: TGTGCCAGCTCTACCTCCTCAAGCGGGGCCACCACAGATACGCAGTATTTT.

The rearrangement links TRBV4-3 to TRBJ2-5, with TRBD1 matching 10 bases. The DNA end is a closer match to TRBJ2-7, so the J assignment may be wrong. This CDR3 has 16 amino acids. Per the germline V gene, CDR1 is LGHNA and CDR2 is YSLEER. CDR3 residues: CASSPSGTGVTYEQYF. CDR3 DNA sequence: TGCGCCAGCAGCCCGTCGGGGACAGGGGTTACCTACGAGCAGTACTTC.

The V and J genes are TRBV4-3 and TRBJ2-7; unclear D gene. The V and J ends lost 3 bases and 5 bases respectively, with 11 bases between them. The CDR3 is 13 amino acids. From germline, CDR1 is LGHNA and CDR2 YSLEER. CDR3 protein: CASSHRYYDEQYF. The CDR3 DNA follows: TGCGCCAGCAGCCATAGATATTACGACGAGCAGTACTTC.

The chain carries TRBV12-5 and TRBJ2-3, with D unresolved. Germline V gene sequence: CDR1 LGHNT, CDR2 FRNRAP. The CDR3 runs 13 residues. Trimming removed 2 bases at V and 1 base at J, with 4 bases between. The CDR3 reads CASGLSGTDTQYF. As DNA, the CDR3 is TGTGCTAGTGGTTTGTCGGGCACAGATACGCAGTATTTT.

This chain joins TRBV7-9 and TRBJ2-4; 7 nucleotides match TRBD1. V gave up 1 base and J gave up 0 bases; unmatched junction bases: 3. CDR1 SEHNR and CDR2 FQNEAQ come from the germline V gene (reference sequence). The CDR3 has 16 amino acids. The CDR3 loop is CASSLGRQGAKNIQYF. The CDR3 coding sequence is TGTGCCAGCAGCTTAGGGAGACAGGGAGCCAAAAACATTCAGTACTTC. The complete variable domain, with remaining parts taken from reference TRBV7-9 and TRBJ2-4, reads DTGVSQNPRHKITKRGQNVTFRCDPISEHNRLYWYRQTLGQGPEFLTYFQNEAQLEKSRLLSDRFSAERPKGSFSTLEIQRTEQGDSAMYLCASSLGRQGAKNIQYFGAGTRLSVL.

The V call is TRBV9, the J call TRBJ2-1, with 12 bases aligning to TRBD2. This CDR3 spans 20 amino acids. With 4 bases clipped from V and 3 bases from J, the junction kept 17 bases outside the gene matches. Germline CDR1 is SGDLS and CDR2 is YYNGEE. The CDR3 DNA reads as TGTGCCAGCAGCCAGGGGCTAATGACTAGCGGGGGCCTCGTCTACAATGAGCAGTTCTTC. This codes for CASSQGLMTSGGLVYNEQFF.